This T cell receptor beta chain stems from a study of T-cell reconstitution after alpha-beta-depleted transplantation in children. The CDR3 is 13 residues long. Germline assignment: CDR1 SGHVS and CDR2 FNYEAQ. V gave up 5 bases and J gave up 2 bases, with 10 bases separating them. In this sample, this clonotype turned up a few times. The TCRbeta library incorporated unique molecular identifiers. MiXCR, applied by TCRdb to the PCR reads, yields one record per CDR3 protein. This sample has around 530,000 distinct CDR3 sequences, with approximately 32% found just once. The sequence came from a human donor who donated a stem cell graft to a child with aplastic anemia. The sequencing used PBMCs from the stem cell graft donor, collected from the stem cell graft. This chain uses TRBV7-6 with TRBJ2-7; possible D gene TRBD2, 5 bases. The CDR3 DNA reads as TGTGCCAGCAGCGCTCACGGGACCTACGAGCAGTACTTC. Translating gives CASSAHGTYEQYF.